This T cell receptor (beta chain) was obtained from a study of blood T cells in healthy people across ages. V lost 8 bases and J lost 2; bases outside the gene matches: 12. CDR3 length: 18 amino acids. Germline loops: CDR1 MDHEN, CDR2 SYDVKM. Sample-barcoded 5' priming and a J-beta primer mix drove a second PCR of about 6 to 11 cycles. TCRdb called the 5' RACE reads again in MiXCR, with one record for every CDR3 protein. The table records about 780,000 distinct CDR3 sequences, 35% to 50% of them present only once. The genes are TRBV28 and TRBJ2-3; 14 bases map to TRBD2. Specimen: blood. The receptor was isolated from a man older than 75 in good health. The CDR3 is CASPSGLAGDRNTDTQYF. The CDR3, as DNA: TGTGCCAGCCCTTCGGGACTAGCGGGAGATAGAAACACAGATACGCAGTATTTT.